This record looks at one TCR beta chain sequence and its context. Its antigen remains unidentified. No per-base quality is available; no much larger clone lies one base away. The data derive from a study of blood T cell repertoires in COVID-19 (dated by TCRdb to 2019 to 2021). For the study in its entirety: The collaborator samples originated in the United States, Italy and Spain and spanned the acute and convalescent phases of COVID-19. The material from the prospective study consisted of cDNA or gDNA derived from T cells, B-cell-depleted T cells, or PBMCs. The dataset comprised deeply sampled blood TCRbeta repertoires from subjects exposed to, actively infected with, or recovered from COVID-19. A freely available public database, intended as a resource for researchers studying the immune response to SARS-CoV-2, is where the repertoires were released. Samples came from the ongoing ImmuneRACE study (first 160 participants) plus 1,254 subjects from 6 global collaborators. Nearly every sample came with metadata listing a de-identified subject ID, COVID-19 status, age in years and sex. HLA class I and class II types, where available, came from metadata supplied by the sample provider rather than from assay-based typing. Overall results and qualifications from the work: The amount of clinical and demographic metadata varied by source and participant and was provided uncurated.

The cysteine opens and the phenylalanine closes a CDR3 of 15 amino acids. Only CDR3 DNA remains: 45 bases, in frame from the first base. The germline V end is reduced by 6 bases and the J end by 4 bases; junction bases left unmatched: 8. The germline V gene provides CDR1 MRHNA and CDR2 SNTAGT. The collaborating institutions used their own protocols to collect whole blood in K2EDTA tubes. For TCRbeta analysis, collaborators shipped samples in one of three forms: frozen whole blood, isolated PBMCs, or DNA extracted from either of those sample types. TCRbeta CDR3 regions were amplified from genomic DNA using the immunoSEQ Assay, a bias-controlled multiplex PCR. As for the original processing: The number of nucleated cells in each sample was estimated from the amplification of reference gene primers within the assay. To quantify the absolute abundance of each unique TCRbeta CDR3 rearrangement, sequence reads were collapsed and filtered. For each sample, productive Simpson clonality was calculated as the square root of Simpson's diversity index over productive rearrangements. The table comes from immuneACCESS by way of TCRdb, which keeps in-frame sequences with V and J called. Part of the clones is missing from these tables; in studies checked, under half for an unresolved V gene and the rest for unknown reasons. The V and J calls and clone size are taken from that table; D and trimming were inferred from the DNA. In this sample the table shows about 240,000 clones, over 75% of which occur a single time. 0.65% to 0.9% of the sample comes from the top ten.

This sequence originates from a woman younger than 45 with acute or convalescent COVID-19. The sequencing sample was made of peripheral blood. Here the chain combines TRBV6-4 and TRBJ2-5, and TRBD2 matches 10 of the central bases. The CDR3 corresponds to CASSALAGSGETQYF. The DNA is as follows: TGTGCCAGCAGCGCACTAGCGGGAAGCGGAGAGACCCAGTACTTC.